These 15 T cell receptor beta chains were all obtained from the same sample, sequenced in a study of shared clonotypes between healthy human individuals. Profiling relied on immunoSEQ multiplex PCR, and the TCRdb table lists in-frame clones only, not all of them. The sample has about 470,000 clones; roughly 80% are singletons. Material for sequencing was PBMCs. Receptor source: a woman aged 40 to 50 in good health. Some clones in this sample may be carry-over from other donors' samples.

The V and J genes are TRBV5-4 and TRBJ2-1, with D hard to call. CDR1 is SGHNT and CDR2 is YYREEE in the germline V gene (reference sequence). This CDR3 is built from 15 residues. The V end was cut by 0 bases, the J end by 8 bases, with 15 bases between. In nucleotides, the CDR3 is TGTGCCAGCAGCTTGGAGAGACCCCCTTTCCATGAGCAGTTCTTC. It translates to CASSLERPPFHEQFF. The full variable domain, completed using reference TRBV5-4 and TRBJ2-1, is ETGVTQSPTHLIKTRGQQVTLRCSSQSGHNTVSWYQQALGQGPQFIFQYYREEENGRGNFPPRFSGLQFPNYSSELNVNALELDDSALYLCASSLERPPFHEQFFGPGTRLTVL.

The gene calls are TRBV28 and TRBJ1-1; 8 bases are shared with TRBD1. The CDR3 is 17 residues long. Trimming took 3 bases from V and 0 from J; bases not matched to a gene: 9. Germline-derived CDR1 and CDR2 are MDHEN and SYDVKM. In nucleotides, the CDR3 is TGTGCCAGCAGTTTTGAAAGCTGGGACAGGTTGAACACTGAAGCTTTCTTT. Translating gives CASSFESWDRLNTEAFF.

The rearrangement uses TRBV28 and TRBJ2-5; tentatively, D is TRBD1 or TRBD2 (5 bases each). Looked up from germline, CDR1 is MDHEN and CDR2 is SYDVKM. V was shortened by 4 bases and J by 5 bases, with 11 bases between the two germline ends. CDR3 size: 13 residues. CDR3 in amino acids: CASSSGSLETQYF. The CDR3 nucleotides read TGTGCCAGCAGTTCAGGGAGTTTGGAGACCCAGTACTTC.

J is TRBJ2-7 and V is TRBV4-2; the match to TRBD1 covers 12 bases. With V trimmed by 4 bases and J by 5 bases, 6 bases remained unmatched. CDR3 length: 15 amino acids. Germline CDR1 and CDR2: LGHNA and YNFKEQ. The chain's CDR3 is CASSLRDRGQNEQYF. The CDR3 region has the DNA TGTGCCAGCAGCCTCCGGGACAGGGGGCAAAACGAGCAGTACTTC.

The chain is built from TRBV20-1 and TRBJ1-1, with D tentatively TRBD1 (6 bases). The CDR3 is 11 amino acids. The V and J ends lost 5 bases and 10 bases respectively, with 14 bases between them. Germline CDR1 is DFQATT and CDR2 is SNEGSKA (reference sequence). The CDR3 DNA reads as TGCAGTGCTTCCCAGGAGGGGGGAGCTTTCTTT. This sequence encodes CSASQEGGAFF.

The chain couples TRBV29-1 to TRBJ1-4; a possible D gene is TRBD1 (5 bases). Germline CDR1 SQVTM, CDR2 ANQGSEA. The CDR3 spans 15 residues. Trimming took 5 bases from V and 4 from J, leaving 17 bases between them. As DNA, the CDR3 is TGCAGCGTTCGTGGGACCGAAAGAAGTAATGAAAAACTGTTTTTT. This sequence encodes CSVRGTERSNEKLFF. Filled out from reference TRBV29-1 and TRBJ1-4, the complete variable domain reads SAVISQKPSRDICQRGTSLTIQCQVDSQVTMMFWYRQQPGQSLTLIATANQGSEATYESGFVIDKFPISRPNLTFSTLTVSNMSPEDSSIYLCSVRGTERSNEKLFFGSGTQLSVL.

This clone was picked up a small number of times. The chain carries TRBV30 and TRBJ2-7, with D tentatively TRBD2 (6 bases). Germline V CDR1 and CDR2: GTSNPN, SVGIG (reference sequence). V lost 0 bases, J lost 6 bases, and 18 bases lay in between. The CDR3 has 15 amino acids. DNA of the CDR3: TGTGCCTGGAGTGTAGGTCCCGGGGGACTCGGCGAGCAGTACTTC. Protein sequence: CAWSVGPGGLGEQYF.

This clone was recorded once. The V gene is TRBV9, the J gene TRBJ2-5; 7 nucleotides align to TRBD2. Germline trimming cut 4 bases from V and 0 bases from J; bases unmatched to any gene: 3. From germline, CDR1 is SGDLS and CDR2 YYNGEE. This CDR3 has 14 amino acids. The CDR3 here is CASSRGGDQETQYF. In DNA, the CDR3 is TGTGCCAGCAGCCGCGGGGGTGACCAAGAGACCCAGTACTTC.

This chain connects TRBV19 to TRBJ1-1; TRBD1 is a possible D gene (5 bases). V was clipped by 8 bases and J by 1 base, with 14 bases between them. Looked up from germline, CDR1 is LNHDA and CDR2 is SQIVND (reference sequence). This CDR3 contains 14 residues. The CDR3 coding sequence is TGTGCCAGTCGGCAGGGCGAGGCGAACACTGAAGCTTTCTTT. It encodes CASRQGEANTEAFF.

This clone was picked up many times. The chain joins TRBV7-6 to TRBJ1-1; D uncertain. Germline V gene lookup returns CDR1 SGHVS and CDR2 FNYEAQ. The CDR3 contains 13 residues. Trimming pared 5 bases from V and 2 bases from J, leaving 9 bases between. CDR3 DNA: TGTGCCAGCAGCGGTTACAGAAACACTGAAGCTTTCTTT. This gives the protein CASSGYRNTEAFF. Using reference TRBV7-6 and TRBJ1-1 for the parts outside the CDR3, the full variable domain is GAGVSQSPRYKVTKRGQDVALRCDPISGHVSLYWYRQALGQGPEFLTYFNYEAQQDKSGLPNDRFSAERPEGSISTLTIQRTEQRDSAMYRCASSGYRNTEAFFGQGTRLTVV.

The CDR3 bases are TGTGCCAGCGGGGGATTCGACAGGAGCACAGATACGCAGTATTTT. Translation: CASGGFDRSTDTQYF. The chain recombines TRBV5-4 with TRBJ2-3, with a tentative D call TRBD1 (6 bases). V lost 7 bases and J 0 bases, leaving 15 bases between the germline ends. CDR3 length equals 15 residues. Germline-derived CDR1 and CDR2 are SGHNT and YYREEE (reference sequence).

V usage is TRBV7-6 and J usage is TRBJ2-1; 7 nucleotides agree with TRBD1. With V trimmed by 6 bases and J by 3 bases, 5 bases remained unmatched. This CDR3 is built from 14 residues. The germline V gene has CDR1 SGHVS and CDR2 FNYEAQ. CDR3 residues: CASSFDRVYNEQFF. In DNA, the CDR3 is TGTGCCAGCAGTTTCGACAGGGTCTACAATGAGCAGTTCTTC.

The CDR3 nucleotides read TGTGCCAGCAGCTCTACAGGGGGCGGCGAGCAGTACTTC. The encoded protein is CASSSTGGGEQYF. The chain employs TRBV7-9 and TRBJ2-7; 9 nucleotides align to TRBD1. The V segment lost 4 bases and the J segment 6 bases; nucleotides outside the gene matches: 4. The CDR3 runs to 13 residues. Germline V CDR1 and CDR2: SEHNR, FQNEAQ (reference sequence).

The rearrangement joins TRBV25-1 to TRBJ1-4, with D possibly being TRBD1 (5 bases). V lost 6 bases and J 7 bases, leaving 18 bases between the germline ends. The CDR3 is 15 amino acids. Germline V CDR1 and CDR2: MGHDK, SYGVNS. CDR3 amino acids: CASSKTGTGGEKLFF. The CDR3 nucleotides read TGTGCCAGCAGCAAAACCGGGACCGGAGGTGAAAAACTGTTTTTT.

This rearrangement joins TRBV9 to TRBJ2-1, with a weak D call TRBD1 (5 bases). The V end was cut by 4 bases, the J end by 4 bases, with 15 bases between. There are 15 residues in the CDR3. Germline loops: CDR1 SGDLS, CDR2 YYNGEE. This CDR3 reads CASSPRRDSYNEQFF. The CDR3 DNA follows: TGTGCCAGCAGCCCCCGACGAGACAGTTACAATGAGCAGTTCTTC.